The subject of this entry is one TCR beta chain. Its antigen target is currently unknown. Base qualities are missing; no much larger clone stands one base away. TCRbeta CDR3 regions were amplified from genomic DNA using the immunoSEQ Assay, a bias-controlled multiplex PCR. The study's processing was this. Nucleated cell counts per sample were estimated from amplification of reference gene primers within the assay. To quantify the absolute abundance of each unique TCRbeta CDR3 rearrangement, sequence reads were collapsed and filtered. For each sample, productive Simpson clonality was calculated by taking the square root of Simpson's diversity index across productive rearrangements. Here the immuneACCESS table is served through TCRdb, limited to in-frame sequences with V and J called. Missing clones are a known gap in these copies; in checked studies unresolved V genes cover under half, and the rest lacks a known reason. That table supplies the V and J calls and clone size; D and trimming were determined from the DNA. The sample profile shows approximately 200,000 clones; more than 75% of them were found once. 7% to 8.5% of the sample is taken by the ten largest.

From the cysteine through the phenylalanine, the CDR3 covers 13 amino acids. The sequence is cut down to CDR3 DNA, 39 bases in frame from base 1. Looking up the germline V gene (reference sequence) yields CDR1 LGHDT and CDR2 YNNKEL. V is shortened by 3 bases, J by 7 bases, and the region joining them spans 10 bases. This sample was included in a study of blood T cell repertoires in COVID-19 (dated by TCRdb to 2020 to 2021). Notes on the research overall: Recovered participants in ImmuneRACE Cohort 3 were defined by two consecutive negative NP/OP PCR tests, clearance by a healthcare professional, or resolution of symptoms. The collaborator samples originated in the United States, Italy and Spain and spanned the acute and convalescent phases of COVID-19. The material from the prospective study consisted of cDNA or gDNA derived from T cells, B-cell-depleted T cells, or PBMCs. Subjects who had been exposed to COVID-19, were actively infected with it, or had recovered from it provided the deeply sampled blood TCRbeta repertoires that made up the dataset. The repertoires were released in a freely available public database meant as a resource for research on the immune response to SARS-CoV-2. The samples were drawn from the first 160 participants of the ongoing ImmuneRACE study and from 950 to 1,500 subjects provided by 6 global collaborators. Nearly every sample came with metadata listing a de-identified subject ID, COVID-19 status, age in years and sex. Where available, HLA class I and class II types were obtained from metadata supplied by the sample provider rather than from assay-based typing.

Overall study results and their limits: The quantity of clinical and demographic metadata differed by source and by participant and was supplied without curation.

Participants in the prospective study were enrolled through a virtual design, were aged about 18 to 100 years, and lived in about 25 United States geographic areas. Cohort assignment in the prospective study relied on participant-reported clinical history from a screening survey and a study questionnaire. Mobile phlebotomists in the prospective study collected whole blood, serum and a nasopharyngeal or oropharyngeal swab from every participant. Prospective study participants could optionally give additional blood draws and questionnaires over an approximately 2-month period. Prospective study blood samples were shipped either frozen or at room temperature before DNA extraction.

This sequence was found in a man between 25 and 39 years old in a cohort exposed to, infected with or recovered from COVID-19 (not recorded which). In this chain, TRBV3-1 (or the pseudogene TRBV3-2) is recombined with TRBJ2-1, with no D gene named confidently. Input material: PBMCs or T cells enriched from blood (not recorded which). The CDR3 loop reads CASSQAIVNEQFF. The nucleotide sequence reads TGTGCCAGCAGCCAGGCCATCGTAAATGAGCAGTTCTTC.